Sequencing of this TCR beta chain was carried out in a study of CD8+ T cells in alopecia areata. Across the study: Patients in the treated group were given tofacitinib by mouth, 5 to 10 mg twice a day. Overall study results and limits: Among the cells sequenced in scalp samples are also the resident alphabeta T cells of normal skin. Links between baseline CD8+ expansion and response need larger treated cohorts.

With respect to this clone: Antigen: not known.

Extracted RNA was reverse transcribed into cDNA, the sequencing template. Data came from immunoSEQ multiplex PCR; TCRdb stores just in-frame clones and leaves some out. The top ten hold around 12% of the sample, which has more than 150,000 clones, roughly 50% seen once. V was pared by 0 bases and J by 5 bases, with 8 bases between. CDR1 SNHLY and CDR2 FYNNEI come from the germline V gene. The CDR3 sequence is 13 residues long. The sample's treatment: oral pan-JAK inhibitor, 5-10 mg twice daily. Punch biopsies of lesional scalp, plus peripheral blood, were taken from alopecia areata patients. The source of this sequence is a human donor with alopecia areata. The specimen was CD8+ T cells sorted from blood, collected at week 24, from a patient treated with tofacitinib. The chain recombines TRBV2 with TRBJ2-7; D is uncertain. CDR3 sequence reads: CASSEAPGHEQYF. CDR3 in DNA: TGTGCCAGCAGTGAAGCGCCCGGGCACGAGCAGTACTTC.